This TCR beta chain was obtained from a study of blood T cells in healthy people across ages. Turning to the study itself: Template-switching capture recovered about one barcoded beta molecule per two T cells. General study findings and limits: PBMCs were not sorted, which prevented a conclusive comparison of naive versus antigen-experienced cells.

Concerning this clonotype: What it recognizes is unknown.

The second PCR ran roughly 6 to 12 cycles with a sample-barcoded 5' primer and J-beta primers. TCRdb reprocessed the 5' RACE reads via MiXCR and lists one record per CDR3 protein. The sample yields more than 900,000 distinct CDR3 sequences, roughly a quarter seen once. Germline V CDR1 and CDR2: SGDLS, YYNGEE. The CDR3 loop spans 15 amino acids. Another study also made use of these data, one on T cells of mothers and their children.

The TCR comes from a girl aged 2-15 years in good health. This rearrangement joins TRBV9 to TRBJ2-1; 11 bases fit TRBD1. The J call may not be correct, given that the DNA end is closer to TRBJ2-7. The material sequenced was blood. The CDR3 protein is CASSHTPGQGDEQYF. The DNA for the CDR3 is TGTGCCAGCAGCCATACCCCGGGACAGGGGGACGAGCAGTACTTC.